Sequencing of this T cell receptor (beta chain) was carried out in a study of blood T cell repertoires in COVID-19. Turning to the study itself: Samples came from the United States, Italy and Spain, spanning acute and convalescent COVID-19.

Trimming cost V 5 bases and J 0 bases; bases outside gene matches: 4. The V gene's germline CDR1 is SEHNR and CDR2 FQNEAQ (reference sequence). The CDR3 is 15 amino acids. Only in-frame clones appear in the TCRdb table, and some are missing; sequencing was by immunoSEQ multiplex PCR. The sample records tens of thousands of clones, around 90% being singletons. The sequence was collected from a human donor in a cohort sampled during active COVID-19. The chain carries TRBV7-9 and TRBJ2-7, with TRBD2 identical over 10 bases. The sequenced sample was peripheral blood. The CDR3, as DNA: TGTGCCAGCAGCCCAACTAGCGGGGCCTCCTACGAGCAGTACTTC. As protein: CASSPTSGASYEQYF.